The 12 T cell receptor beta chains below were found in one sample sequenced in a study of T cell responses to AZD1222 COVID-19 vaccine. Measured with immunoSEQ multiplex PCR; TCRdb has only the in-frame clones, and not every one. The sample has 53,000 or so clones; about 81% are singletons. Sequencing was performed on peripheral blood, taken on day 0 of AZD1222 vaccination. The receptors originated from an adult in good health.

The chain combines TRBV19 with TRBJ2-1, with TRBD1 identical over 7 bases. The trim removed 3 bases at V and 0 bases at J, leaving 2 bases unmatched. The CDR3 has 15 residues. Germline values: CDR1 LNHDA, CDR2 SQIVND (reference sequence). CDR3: CASSIRDSSYNEQFF. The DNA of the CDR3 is TGTGCCAGTAGTATTAGGGACAGCTCCTACAATGAGCAGTTCTTC.

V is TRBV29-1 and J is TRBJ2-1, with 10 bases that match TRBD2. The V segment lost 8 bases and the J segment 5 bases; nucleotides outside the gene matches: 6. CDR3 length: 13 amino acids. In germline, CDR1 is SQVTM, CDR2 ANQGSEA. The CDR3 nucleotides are TGCAGCTCGGGACTAGCGCTACACAATGAGCAGTTCTTC. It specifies CSSGLALHNEQFF.

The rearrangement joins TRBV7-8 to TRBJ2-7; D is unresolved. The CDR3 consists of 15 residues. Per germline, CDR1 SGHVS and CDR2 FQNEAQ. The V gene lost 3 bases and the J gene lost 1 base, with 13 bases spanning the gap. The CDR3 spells CASSFDSLVSYEQYF. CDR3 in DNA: TGTGCCAGCAGCTTCGATTCGTTAGTTTCCTACGAGCAGTACTTC.

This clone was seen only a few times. CDR3 bases: TGCGCCAGCAGCCCAGGTTACAGGGGGATTAACACTGAAGCTTTCTTT. It translates to CASSPGYRGINTEAFF. This rearrangement joins TRBV5-1 to TRBJ1-1, with TRBD1 matching 8 bases. Germline values: CDR1 SGHRS, CDR2 YFSETQ. V trimming: 4 bases; J trimming: 2 bases; junction bases outside the gene matches: 10. CDR3 length: 16 amino acids.

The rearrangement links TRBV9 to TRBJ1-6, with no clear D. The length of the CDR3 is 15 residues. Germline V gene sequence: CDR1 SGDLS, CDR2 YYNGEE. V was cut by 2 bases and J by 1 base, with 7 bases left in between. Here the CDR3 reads CASSVEASYNSPLHF. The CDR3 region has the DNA TGTGCCAGCAGCGTTGAAGCGTCCTATAATTCACCCCTCCACTTT.

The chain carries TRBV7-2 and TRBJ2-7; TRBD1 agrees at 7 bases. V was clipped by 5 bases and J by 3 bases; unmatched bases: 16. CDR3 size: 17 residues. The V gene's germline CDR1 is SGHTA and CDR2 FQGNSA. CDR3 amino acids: CASSERGGWDSHYEQYF. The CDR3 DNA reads TGTGCCAGCAGCGAACGTGGTGGTTGGGACAGCCACTACGAGCAGTACTTC. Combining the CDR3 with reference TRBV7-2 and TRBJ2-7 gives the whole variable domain GAGVSQSPSNKVTEKGKDVELRCDPISGHTALYWYRQSLGQGLEFLIYFQGNSAPDKSGLPSDRFSAERTGGSVSTLTIQRTQQEDSAVYLCASSERGGWDSHYEQYFGPGTRLTVT.

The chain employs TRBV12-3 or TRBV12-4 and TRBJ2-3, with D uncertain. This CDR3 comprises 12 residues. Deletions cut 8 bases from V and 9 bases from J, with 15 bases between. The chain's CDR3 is CASGIDVSTQYF. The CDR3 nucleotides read TGTGCCAGCGGCATAGACGTAAGCACGCAGTATTTT.

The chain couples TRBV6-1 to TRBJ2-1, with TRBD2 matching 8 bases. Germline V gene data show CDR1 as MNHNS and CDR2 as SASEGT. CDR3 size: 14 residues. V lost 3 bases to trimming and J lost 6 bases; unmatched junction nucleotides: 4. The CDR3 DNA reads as TGTGCCAGCAGTGACGATGGGACTAGCAATGAGCAGTTCTTC. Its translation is CASSDDGTSNEQFF.

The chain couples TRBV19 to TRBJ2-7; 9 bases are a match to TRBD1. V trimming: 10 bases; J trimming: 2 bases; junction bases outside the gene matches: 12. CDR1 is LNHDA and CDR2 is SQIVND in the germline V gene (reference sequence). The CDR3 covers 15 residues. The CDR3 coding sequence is TGTGCCATTCGGACAGGGGATTTCCTGACCTACGAGCAGTACTTC. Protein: CAIRTGDFLTYEQYF. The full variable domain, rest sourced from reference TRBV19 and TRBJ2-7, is DGGITQSPKYLFRKEGQNVTLSCEQNLNHDAMYWYRQDPGQGLRLIYYSQIVNDFQKGDIAEGYSVSREKKESFPLTVTSAQKNPTAFYLCAIRTGDFLTYEQYFGPGTRLTVT.

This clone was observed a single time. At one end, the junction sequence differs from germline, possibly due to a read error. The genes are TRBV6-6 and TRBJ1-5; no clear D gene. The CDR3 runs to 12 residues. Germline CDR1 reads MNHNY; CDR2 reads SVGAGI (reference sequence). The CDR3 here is CASSYDSRRRVF. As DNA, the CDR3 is TGTGCCAGCAGTTACGACTCTCGCCGGCGGGTTTTT.

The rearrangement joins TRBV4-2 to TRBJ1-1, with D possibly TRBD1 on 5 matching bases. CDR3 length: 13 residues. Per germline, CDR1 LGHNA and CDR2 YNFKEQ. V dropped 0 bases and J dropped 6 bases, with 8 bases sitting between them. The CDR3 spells CASSQEVGAEAFF. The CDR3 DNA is TGTGCCAGCAGCCAAGAGGTAGGGGCTGAAGCTTTCTTT.

The CDR3 spells CASSQSGGKNTEAFF. CDR3 nucleotide sequence: TGCGCCAGCAGCCAATCTGGGGGCAAGAACACTGAAGCTTTCTTT. The chain links TRBV4-1 to TRBJ1-1, with a possible D match to TRBD1 (6 bases). The CDR3 loop spans 15 amino acids. Germline V gene sequence: CDR1 MGHRA, CDR2 YSYEKL. V dropped 2 bases and J dropped 1 base, with 11 bases sitting between them.